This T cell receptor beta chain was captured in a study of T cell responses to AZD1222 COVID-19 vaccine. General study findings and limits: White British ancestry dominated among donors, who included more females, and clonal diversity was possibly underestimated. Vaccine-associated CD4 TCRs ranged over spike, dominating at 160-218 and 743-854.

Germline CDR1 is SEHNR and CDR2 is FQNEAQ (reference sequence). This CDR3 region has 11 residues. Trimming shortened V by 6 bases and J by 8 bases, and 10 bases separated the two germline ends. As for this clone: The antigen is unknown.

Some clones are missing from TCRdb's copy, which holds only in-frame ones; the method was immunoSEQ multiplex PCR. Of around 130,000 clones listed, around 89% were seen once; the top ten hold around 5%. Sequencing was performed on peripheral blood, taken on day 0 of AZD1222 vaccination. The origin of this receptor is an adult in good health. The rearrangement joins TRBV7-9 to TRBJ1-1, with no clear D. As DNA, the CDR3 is TGTGCCAGCAGAGTCTTGGGGGAAGCTTTCTTT. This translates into CASRVLGEAFF.